This T cell receptor beta chain is from a study of cytomegalovirus exposure and HLA in healthy donors. Study as a whole: For the approximately 410 genotyped donors, 80% to 90% fell within the Caucasian-associated ancestry cluster. Findings of the study overall: As a later analysis revealed, most CMV-associated TCR beta chains appeared HLA-restricted. Cytomegalovirus-associated TCR beta chains were listed, numbering some 180. Reported findings show TCR beta sequences accurately forecast HLA-A and HLA-B alleles in most subjects.

Germline CDR1 reads SQVTM; CDR2 reads ANQGSEA. This CDR3 has 13 residues. Between the trimmed V and J ends, which lost 4 bases and 4 bases, there was a span of 10 bases. On this clone: Its antigen is undetermined.

13 Jbeta primers and 60 Vbeta primers were used for the PCR. Clones were sequenced by immunoSEQ multiplex PCR, and TCRdb holds only the in-frame ones, with some missing. In the table there are 150,000 to 200,000 clones, about four fifths of which are singletons. What was sequenced was PBMCs. V is TRBV29-1 and J is TRBJ1-4, with a weak D call TRBD1 (5 bases). The TCR originated in a woman in her forties or fifties in good health and CMV-seronegative. CDR3 in amino acids: CSVGRANNEKLFF. CDR3 bases: TGCAGCGTTGGCAGGGCCAATAATGAAAAACTGTTTTTT.